The rows below give T cell receptor beta chains drawn from one sample of a study of cytomegalovirus exposure and HLA in healthy donors. Sequencing used immunoSEQ multiplex PCR; TCRdb keeps in-frame clones, though not all of them. This table has about 310,000 clones, roughly 86% appearing once. The sequenced sample was PBMCs. All receptors come from a man in his thirties or forties in good health and CMV-seronegative. The CDR3 runs from the conserved cysteine through the conserved F or W. The D gene is left open where the match is weak. A row's size may be missing; if present it is once, few, many or a size class.

>TRBD1|TRBJ2-7|once|TRBV5-1
CASSFSTGNSYEQYF
TGCGCCAGCAGCTTTTCGACAGGGAACTCCTACGAGCAGTACTTC
>TRBD1|TRBJ2-7|NA|TRBV6-5
CASSSGTGVEQYF
TGTGCCAGCAGCTCCGGGACAGGGGTCGAGCAGTACTTC
>TRBD2|TRBJ2-1|NA|TRBV5-1
CASSREGEQFF
TGCGCCAGCAGCCGGGAGGGTGAGCAGTTCTTC
>TRBD1|TRBJ2-3|NA|TRBV5-4
CASSRDRSTDTQYF
TGTGCCAGCAGCCGGGACAGGAGCACAGATACGCAGTATTTT
>TRBD2|TRBJ2-5|NA|TRBV5-1
CASSSGNGGRETQYF
TGCGCCAGCAGCTCCGGCAACGGGGGGAGGGAGACCCAGTACTTC
>TRBD1|TRBJ1-2|NA|TRBV29-1
CSVVGQGRIKTF
TGCAGCGTCGTGGGACAGGGGCGGATAAAAACCTTC
>TRBD1|TRBJ2-2|NA|TRBV4-1
CASSLDRGGGELFF
TGCGCCAGCAGCCTGGACAGGGGTGGCGGGGAGCTGTTTTTT
>TRBD1|TRBJ2-3|many|TRBV5-4
CASSTGGTDTQYF
TGTGCCAGCAGCACAGGGGGCACAGATACGCAGTATTTT
>TRBD2|TRBJ2-3|NA|TRBV5-1
CASSLPAGYTDTQYF
TGCGCCAGCAGCTTGCCAGCGGGGTACACAGATACGCAGTATTTT
>TRBD1|TRBJ1-1|NA|TRBV18
CASSPNSGQGVYTEAFF
TGTGCCAGCTCACCCAATTCTGGACAGGGGGTTTATACTGAAGCTTTCTTT
>TRBD2|TRBJ2-5|NA|TRBV4-2
CASSHTGGAGETQYF
TGTGCCAGCAGCCATACGGGGGGGGCCGGGGAGACCCAGTACTTC
>TRBD1|TRBJ1-5|NA|TRBV19
CASSMGQGSGQPQHF
TGTGCCAGTAGTATGGGACAGGGGTCCGGACAGCCCCAGCATTTT
>NA|TRBJ1-1|NA|TRBV6-6
CASSYGRTNTEAFF
TGTGCCAGCAGTTACGGGAGGACTAACACTGAAGCTTTCTTT
>TRBD1|TRBJ2-2|NA|TRBV9
CASSPRWDRTNTGELFF
TGTGCCAGCAGCCCGAGGTGGGACAGAACGAACACCGGGGAGCTGTTTTTT
>NA|TRBJ2-7|few|TRBV2
CASSVVYEQYF
TGTGCCAGTAGTGTCGTCTACGAGCAGTACTTC
>NA|TRBJ2-5|NA|TRBV9
CASSVGESGLRETQYF
TGTGCCAGCAGCGTAGGGGAGTCTGGGCTCCGCGAGACCCAGTACTTC
>TRBD1|TRBJ2-7|NA|TRBV6-1
CASSPGTVYEQYF
TGTGCCAGCAGTCCCGGGACAGTCTACGAGCAGTACTTC
>TRBD1|TRBJ1-6|NA|TRBV18
CASSLPQGARDNSPLHF
TGTGCCAGCTCACTCCCGCAGGGGGCGCGGGATAATTCACCCCTCCACTTT
>TRBD1|TRBJ1-5|NA|TRBV7-9
CASSHLTGGGAGPQHF
TGTGCCAGCAGCCACTTGACAGGGGGCGGGGCCGGGCCCCAGCATTTT
>TRBD1|TRBJ1-1|NA|TRBV5-1
CASRRGQGNMNTEAFF
TGCGCCAGCAGGCGGGGACAGGGTAACATGAACACTGAAGCTTTCTTT
>TRBD1|TRBJ2-7|NA|TRBV13
CASAGQGGYEQYF
TGTGCCAGCGCGGGACAGGGAGGGTACGAGCAGTACTTC
>NA|TRBJ2-3|NA|TRBV6-1
CASSGGGATDTQYF
TGTGCCAGCAGTGGAGGGGGGGCCACAGATACGCAGTATTTT
>TRBD2|TRBJ2-1|NA|TRBV4-3
CASSQEPAGGLSEQFF
TGCGCCAGCAGCCAAGAACCAGCGGGGGGGCTGAGTGAGCAGTTCTTC
>TRBD1|TRBJ2-7|NA|TRBV27
CASRQGDRSSYEQYF
TGTGCCAGCAGACAGGGGGACAGGAGCTCCTACGAGCAGTACTTC
>TRBD1|TRBJ1-1|NA|TRBV25-1
CASSGRQGPGTEAFF
TGTGCCAGCAGTGGACGACAGGGCCCGGGGACTGAAGCTTTCTTT
>NA|TRBJ2-1|NA|TRBV18
CASSRTDNEQFF
TGTGCCAGCTCCAGGACAGACAATGAGCAGTTCTTC
>NA|TRBJ1-3|NA|TRBV6-6
CASSYSTGGGNTIYF
TGTGCCAGCAGTTACTCGACCGGGGGGGGAAACACCATATATTTT
>TRBD2|TRBJ2-2|NA|TRBV4-2
CASSQVAGGHSGELFF
TGTGCCAGCAGCCAAGTTGCGGGGGGGCACTCCGGGGAGCTGTTTTTT
>TRBD2|TRBJ2-2|NA|TRBV5-6
CASSLGRLAGKVGELFF
TGTGCCAGCAGCTTGGGGCGACTAGCGGGGAAGGTCGGGGAGCTGTTTTTT
>NA|TRBJ1-2|once|TRBV27
CASSTLGTQPGYTF
TGTGCCAGCAGCACCCTAGGGACTCAACCGGGCTACACCTTC
>TRBD1|TRBJ1-1|NA|TRBV10-2
CASSEPHRGANTEAFF
TGCGCCAGCAGTGAGCCCCACAGGGGTGCAAACACTGAAGCTTTCTTT
>NA|TRBJ1-2|NA|TRBV5-6
CASSPGDLYGYTF
TGTGCCAGCAGTCCGGGAGATCTTTATGGCTACACCTTC
>TRBD1|TRBJ1-5|NA|TRBV19
CASRGQGIGQPQHF
TGTGCCAGTAGGGGACAGGGGATTGGTCAGCCCCAGCATTTT
>TRBD1|TRBJ1-2|NA|TRBV5-6
CASSVTGVYGYTF
TGTGCCAGCAGCGTAACAGGGGTGTATGGCTACACCTTC
>NA|TRBJ1-4|once|TRBV29-1
CSVVRGIGEKLFF
TGCAGCGTTGTTAGAGGGATCGGTGAAAAACTGTTTTTT
>TRBD2|TRBJ2-5|NA|TRBV6-5
CASSYSTSGARETQYF
TGTGCCAGCAGTTACTCGACTAGCGGGGCTAGGGAGACCCAGTACTTC
>NA|TRBJ1-1|NA|TRBV6-5
CASTDRSTMNTEAFF
TGTGCCAGCACCGACAGGTCCACAATGAACACTGAAGCTTTCTTT
>NA|TRBJ2-1|once|TRBV7-8
CASSLEDLPGYNEQFF
TGTGCCAGCAGCTTAGAGGACTTGCCGGGATACAATGAGCAGTTCTTC
>NA|TRBJ1-1|NA|TRBV4-3
CASSQAGGRTEAFF
TGCGCCAGCAGCCAAGCGGGGGGCAGAACTGAAGCTTTCTTT
>TRBD1|TRBJ2-2|NA|TRBV30
CAWSAADRGGTGELFF
TGTGCCTGGAGCGCCGCGGACAGGGGTGGCACCGGGGAGCTGTTTTTT
>TRBD2|TRBJ2-4|NA|TRBV18
CASSRWVSGGPENIQYF
TGTGCCAGCTCCCGTTGGGTTAGCGGGGGGCCGGAGAACATTCAGTACTTC
>NA|TRBJ2-2|once|TRBV7-2
CASSLDRKNTGELFF
TGTGCCAGCAGCTTAGACAGGAAGAACACCGGGGAGCTGTTTTTT
>NA|TRBJ1-3|NA|TRBV28
CATLSGGSGNTIYF
TGTGCCACCTTATCTGGGGGGTCTGGAAACACCATATATTTT
>TRBD1|TRBJ1-2|once|TRBV5-1
CASRDRGDGYTF
TGCGCCAGTCGGGACAGGGGCGATGGCTACACCTTC
>TRBD1|TRBJ1-6|NA|TRBV19
CASSIQQGASYNSPLHF
TGTGCCAGTAGTATCCAACAGGGGGCCTCCTATAATTCACCCCTCCACTTT
>NA|TRBJ1-6|NA|TRBV6-6
CASSYNRERGALHF
TGTGCCAGCAGTTACAACAGGGAGAGAGGAGCCCTCCACTTT
>NA|TRBJ2-3|NA|TRBV5-8
CASSFPRGGGPSDTQYF
TGTGCCAGCAGCTTCCCTCGTGGGGGGGGGCCCTCAGATACGCAGTATTTT
>TRBD2|TRBJ2-7|NA|TRBV5-4
CASSSSTSGRHSEQYF
TGTGCCAGCAGCTCCTCTACTAGCGGTCGACACTCCGAGCAGTACTTC
>NA|TRBJ2-3|NA|TRBV19
CASADQGLGPDTQYF
TGTGCCAGTGCTGACCAGGGCTTGGGGCCAGATACGCAGTATTTT
>NA|TRBJ1-2|NA|TRBV6-6
CASSYPDPEYGYTF
TGTGCCAGCAGTTACCCAGATCCAGAATATGGCTACACCTTC
>TRBD1|TRBJ1-2|few|TRBV7-8
CASSRDRKAYGYTF
TGTGCCAGCAGCCGGGACAGAAAGGCCTATGGCTACACCTTC
>TRBD2|TRBJ2-7|NA|TRBV7-2
CASSRRTSGDYYEQYF
TGTGCCAGCAGCCGTCGTACTAGCGGGGACTACTACGAGCAGTACTTC
>NA|TRBJ1-2|NA|TRBV27
CASSLSAGANYGYTF
TGTGCCAGCAGTTTATCGGCGGGGGCCAACTATGGCTACACCTTC